This TCR beta chain was identified during a study of CD8+ T cells in alopecia areata (dated by TCRdb to about 2018). About the study as a whole: The treated patients took part in an open-label pilot trial in which moderate-to-severe alopecia areata was treated with oral tofacitinib at 5 to 10 mg twice daily. Biopsies were taken from tofacitinib-treated patients at baseline and again at 4 and 24 weeks into treatment, and several of those patients also had a later scalp biopsy. Scalp clonality was compared across normal scalp (n=4), patchy alopecia areata scalp (n=8), and alopecia totalis/universalis scalp (n=8). immunoSEQ multiplex PCR using 35 Vbeta forward primers and 13 Jbeta reverse primers was used to amplify TCRbeta CDR3 regions. RNA was obtained with the PAXgene miRNA kit for fixed scalp, the miRNeasy kit for PBMCs, and the RNeasy kit for mouse skin. To study T cell clonal expansion in alopecia areata, the researchers applied high-throughput TCRbeta sequencing to both the C3H/HeJ mouse model and human patients. Patients received tofacitinib for 6 to 18 months and were then followed off drug for 6 months to check for delayed response and recurrence. In humans, TCRbeta sequencing was performed on scalp tissue and on sorted CD4+ and CD8+ peripheral blood T cells from healthy controls and from patients with patchy or totalis/universalis alopecia areata.

The intended sense of this specimen's time point label: baseline before oral tofacitinib. From alopecia areata patients, peripheral blood was collected along with lesional scalp punch biopsies. After PBMCs were isolated by density centrifugation and stained for CD3, CD4 and CD8, a FACSAria was used to sort CD4+ and CD8+ T cells. This clone was found a few times. Its antigen target is currently unknown. Per-base qualities were not stored, and no clone one base away is much larger. Libraries were made using the immunoSEQ multiplex PCR assay. To provide template for TCR sequencing, every sample had RNA extracted and reverse transcribed into cDNA. SuperScript III was used for first-strand cDNA synthesis, primed with a 2:1 mix of oligo-dT and random hexamers. A synthetic immune receptor repertoire was used to measure amplification bias, and any remaining bias was corrected computationally. The study's processing was this. Raw reads were preprocessed for error removal, and CDR3 was defined according to IMGT conventions as running from the conserved cysteine to phenylalanine. Clonality was calculated as 1 minus Shannon entropy normalized by log2 of the number of productive unique TCRs. Whether scalp clones were CD4 or CD8 was inferred by matching scalp TCRbeta sequences against CD4 and CD8 repertoires sorted from blood. TCRdb holds this immuneACCESS table with in-frame rearrangements only. Some clones are missing; in checked studies, unresolved V genes explain under half, and the rest has no known cause. For V, J and clone size, that table is used; D and trimming come from the DNA. The sample contains over 110,000 clones, about 51% of them found a single time. The ten largest account for around 1% of the sample.

Points the paper makes about the study in general: TCR sequences shared between patients were less clear than in mice, possibly partly because of HLA diversity in the patient population. Higher clonality and more expanded CD8+ clones were observed in lesional scalp than in normal scalp, particularly in alopecia totalis/universalis, a finding suggestive of antigenic drive. Unlike mouse skin, which is dominated by gammadelta T cells, normal human skin has resident alphabeta T cells that are also sequenced, and this complicates analysis of the scalp TCR repertoire.

CDR1 SGHRS and CDR2 YFSETQ were looked up in the germline V gene. The CDR3, cysteine through phenylalanine, is 14 amino acids long. The retained sequence is limited to the CDR3, 42 bases, with the frame set at the first base. Deletion took 4 bases off V and 2 bases off J, with a span of 12 bases between the germline ends. Specimen: CD4+ T cells sorted from blood, collected at week 0. Here the chain combines TRBV5-1 and TRBJ1-1; TRBD1 is a weak D gene call, 6 bases matching. This TCR derives from a human donor with alopecia areata. CDR3 protein: CASSDQQGNTEAFF. The DNA sequence is TGCGCCAGCAGCGACCAACAGGGAAACACTGAAGCTTTCTTT. Reference TRBV5-1 and TRBJ1-1 genes cover what lies past the CDR3, so the full variable domain is KAGVTQTPRYLIKTRGQQVTLSCSPISGHRSVSWYQQTPGQGLQFLFEYFSETQRNKGNFPGRFSGRQFSNSRSEMNVSTLELGDSALYLCASSDQQGNTEAFFGQGTRLTVV.